This is a list of T cell receptor beta chains from one sample in a study of blood T cell repertoires in COVID-19. Clones were read by immunoSEQ multiplex PCR, and TCRdb kept only the in-frame ones, dropping some. This sample has some 100,000 clones, with about 80% found just once. What was sequenced was peripheral blood. The receptors originated from a man between 65 and 80 years old with active or convalescent COVID-19. The CDR3 runs from the conserved cysteine through the conserved F or W. Each record gives: clone size, CDR3 length, D gene, J gene, V gene, CDR3 protein, CDR3 DNA. A D gene is named only where the DNA matches it firmly. Size is omitted from some rows. Given values are once, few, many or a class for expanded clones.

abundance: NA; len: 12; d_gene: NA; j_gene: TRBJ2-5; v_gene: TRBV6-5; CDR3aa: CASSYSGETQYF; CDR3nt: TGTGCCAGCAGTTACTCCGGGGAGACCCAGTACTTC
abundance: NA; len: 15; d_gene: NA; j_gene: TRBJ1-2; v_gene: TRBV2; CDR3aa: CASQKRVGANYGYTF; CDR3nt: TGTGCCAGCCAGAAGCGAGTAGGGGCTAACTATGGCTACACCTTC
abundance: NA; len: 13; d_gene: TRBD2; j_gene: TRBJ2-1; v_gene: TRBV29-1; CDR3aa: CSVTSGGWNEQFF; CDR3nt: TGCAGCGTGACTAGCGGGGGTTGGAATGAGCAGTTCTTC
abundance: NA; len: 16; d_gene: TRBD2; j_gene: TRBJ2-1; v_gene: TRBV11-3; CDR3aa: CASSPRLAGEYNEQFF; CDR3nt: TGTGCCAGCAGCCCAAGACTAGCGGGAGAGTACAATGAGCAGTTCTTC
abundance: NA; len: 14; d_gene: NA; j_gene: TRBJ1-2; v_gene: TRBV5-5; CDR3aa: CASSLEQSFYGYTF; CDR3nt: TGTGCCAGCAGCTTGGAACAGAGCTTCTATGGCTACACCTTC
abundance: NA; len: 14; d_gene: TRBD2; j_gene: TRBJ2-7; v_gene: TRBV4-1; CDR3aa: CASSQGDREDEQYF; CDR3nt: TGCGCCAGCAGCCAGGGTGACCGGGAGGACGAGCAGTACTTC
abundance: NA; len: 15; d_gene: TRBD2; j_gene: TRBJ2-1; v_gene: TRBV9; CDR3aa: CASSSQGTSHDEQFF; CDR3nt: TGTGCCAGCAGCTCCCAAGGGACTAGTCACGATGAGCAGTTCTTC
abundance: NA; len: 19; d_gene: NA; j_gene: TRBJ1-5; v_gene: TRBV24-1; CDR3aa: CATSDSPGRDIDSNQPQHF; CDR3nt: TGTGCCACCAGTGATTCCCCCGGCCGGGACATCGATAGCAATCAGCCCCAGCATTTT
abundance: NA; len: 15; d_gene: TRBD1; j_gene: TRBJ2-5; v_gene: TRBV6-2/TRBV6-3; CDR3aa: CASSYSGQQQETQYF; CDR3nt: TGTGCCAGCAGTTACTCGGGACAGCAGCAAGAGACCCAGTACTTC
abundance: NA; len: 17; d_gene: TRBD2; j_gene: TRBJ2-1; v_gene: TRBV4-3; CDR3aa: CASSQDGTSGGVNEQFF; CDR3nt: TGCGCCAGCAGCCAAGATGGGACTAGCGGGGGGGTAAATGAGCAGTTCTTC
abundance: NA; len: 16; d_gene: TRBD1; j_gene: TRBJ2-5; v_gene: TRBV3-1/TRBV3-2; CDR3aa: CASSQVKNRGIGTQYF; CDR3nt: TGTGCCAGCAGCCAAGTTAAAAACAGGGGGATTGGGACCCAGTACTTC
abundance: NA; len: 15; d_gene: NA; j_gene: TRBJ1-5; v_gene: TRBV5-1; CDR3aa: CASSWGEGENQPQHF; CDR3nt: TGCGCCAGCAGCTGGGGGGAGGGAGAAAATCAGCCCCAGCATTTT
abundance: NA; len: 19; d_gene: TRBD2; j_gene: TRBJ2-3; v_gene: TRBV24-1; CDR3aa: CATSDLGRGLASSGDTQYF; CDR3nt: TGTGCCACCAGTGATTTGGGCAGGGGACTAGCGTCTAGTGGAGATACGCAGTATTTT
abundance: NA; len: 16; d_gene: NA; j_gene: TRBJ1-3; v_gene: TRBV28; CDR3aa: CASSLIGERSGNTIYF; CDR3nt: TGTGCCAGCAGTTTAATCGGGGAGAGATCTGGAAACACCATATATTTT
abundance: NA; len: 16; d_gene: NA; j_gene: TRBJ1-5; v_gene: TRBV6-1; CDR3aa: CASSEALRRDNQPQHF; CDR3nt: TGTGCCAGCAGTGAAGCGCTTCGGCGGGACAATCAGCCCCAGCATTTT
abundance: NA; len: 15; d_gene: TRBD1; j_gene: TRBJ2-1; v_gene: TRBV7-9; CDR3aa: CASSLGTGLHNEQFF; CDR3nt: TGTGCCAGCAGCCTCGGGACAGGGCTCCACAATGAGCAGTTCTTC
abundance: NA; len: 14; d_gene: NA; j_gene: TRBJ1-5; v_gene: TRBV6-6; CDR3aa: CASSLRGDNQPQHF; CDR3nt: TGTGCCAGCAGTTTACGGGGGGACAATCAGCCCCAGCATTTT
abundance: NA; len: 16; d_gene: TRBD2; j_gene: TRBJ2-3; v_gene: TRBV9; CDR3aa: CASSTTTSGSLDTQYF; CDR3nt: TGTGCCAGCAGCACCACGACTAGCGGGAGTTTAGATACGCAGTATTTT
abundance: few; len: 13; d_gene: TRBD2; j_gene: TRBJ2-1; v_gene: TRBV6-5; CDR3aa: CASSSWTSNEQFF; CDR3nt: TGTGCCAGCAGTTCCTGGACTAGCAATGAGCAGTTCTTC
abundance: NA; len: 14; d_gene: NA; j_gene: TRBJ1-2; v_gene: TRBV3-1/TRBV3-2; CDR3aa: CASSQVSGDNGYTF; CDR3nt: TGTGCCAGCAGCCAAGTATCAGGGGACAATGGCTACACCTTC
abundance: NA; len: 15; d_gene: TRBD1; j_gene: TRBJ2-2; v_gene: TRBV27; CDR3aa: CASSFFGTGGGELFF; CDR3nt: TGTGCCAGCAGTTTCTTCGGGACAGGAGGCGGGGAGCTGTTTTTT
abundance: NA; len: 15; d_gene: NA; j_gene: TRBJ1-5; v_gene: TRBV28; CDR3aa: CASSPTGGGNQPQHF; CDR3nt: TGTGCCAGCAGCCCAACGGGAGGGGGAAATCAGCCCCAGCATTTT
abundance: NA; len: 18; d_gene: TRBD1; j_gene: TRBJ2-2; v_gene: TRBV19; CDR3aa: CASSTGGTGRFHTGELFF; CDR3nt: TGTGCCAGTAGTACGGGCGGGACAGGGCGGTTTCACACCGGGGAGCTGTTTTTT
abundance: NA; len: 14; d_gene: TRBD1; j_gene: TRBJ1-6; v_gene: TRBV6-5; CDR3aa: CASSTGGRFSPLHF; CDR3nt: TGTGCCAGCAGTACAGGGGGCCGCTTTTCACCCCTCCACTTT
abundance: NA; len: 15; d_gene: NA; j_gene: TRBJ1-1; v_gene: TRBV5-1; CDR3aa: CASSLLSGGDTEAFF; CDR3nt: TGCGCCAGCAGCTTGTTGTCGGGAGGGGACACTGAAGCTTTCTTT
abundance: NA; len: 14; d_gene: TRBD1; j_gene: TRBJ2-3; v_gene: TRBV27; CDR3aa: CASSLTGAVDTQYF; CDR3nt: TGTGCCAGCAGTTTGACAGGGGCAGTGGATACGCAGTATTTT
abundance: many; len: 18; d_gene: TRBD2; j_gene: TRBJ2-7; v_gene: TRBV7-9; CDR3aa: CASSGLGSSGSPLHEQYF; CDR3nt: TGTGCCAGCAGCGGCCTAGGTTCGAGCGGGAGTCCCCTGCACGAGCAGTACTTC